Listed below are T cell receptor beta chains from one sample, sequenced in a study of neurological immune-mediated disorders. TCRdb re-analysed the 5' RACE reads in MiXCR, keeping a single row per CDR3 protein. The sample yields under 75,000 distinct CDR3 sequences, roughly 3.5% seen once. The sequencing input was PBMCs. The receptors were sampled from a woman aged 55-69 years with multiple sclerosis. Each CDR3 is given with its conserved first and last residue. The D gene is left open where the match is weak. Clone sizes are given selectively: once, few, many, or a class where the clone is expanded.

d_gene: NA; v_gene: TRBV25-1; j_gene: TRBJ1-5; abundance: NA; CDR3nt: TGTGCCAGCAGTGAATATGGGGGTCAGCCCCAGCATTTT; CDR3aa: CASSEYGGQPQHF
d_gene: TRBD2; v_gene: TRBV5-1; j_gene: TRBJ2-3; abundance: many; CDR3nt: TGCGCCAGCAGCTTAGGACTAGCGGGAGCCGGGGATACGCAGTATTTT; CDR3aa: CASSLGLAGAGDTQYF
d_gene: TRBD2; v_gene: TRBV28; j_gene: TRBJ2-3; abundance: many; CDR3nt: TGTGCCAGCACCCCGCCCGGGGGGGTTCTTACAGATACGCAGTATTTT; CDR3aa: CASTPPGGVLTDTQYF
d_gene: TRBD1; v_gene: TRBV7-2; j_gene: TRBJ2-4; abundance: many; CDR3nt: TGTGCCAGCAGTAGACCGGGACAGGGGAGGGAAAACATTCAGTACTTC; CDR3aa: CASSRPGQGRENIQYF
d_gene: NA; v_gene: TRBV20-1; j_gene: TRBJ1-2; abundance: many; CDR3nt: TGCAGTGGTGGAGTCAGCGACTATGGCTACACCTTC; CDR3aa: CSGGVSDYGYTF
d_gene: NA; v_gene: TRBV5-1; j_gene: TRBJ2-7; abundance: many; CDR3nt: TGCGCCAGCAGCTTTGGGCAGGGTTACTCCTACGAGCAGTACTTC; CDR3aa: CASSFGQGYSYEQYF
d_gene: NA; v_gene: TRBV14; j_gene: TRBJ2-2; abundance: many; CDR3nt: TGTGCCAGCAGCCAACGGCAGGGAAGGACCGGGGAGCTGTTTTTT; CDR3aa: CASSQRQGRTGELFF
d_gene: TRBD2; v_gene: TRBV20-1; j_gene: TRBJ2-3; abundance: many; CDR3nt: TGCAGTCCAAAGTCGCGGGAGGGCCCCGATACGCAGTATTTT; CDR3aa: CSPKSREGPDTQYF
d_gene: NA; v_gene: TRBV5-1; j_gene: TRBJ2-5; abundance: many; CDR3nt: TGCGCCAGCAGCTTTCGTCAGCCCGTCTTCCAAGAGACCCAGTACTTC; CDR3aa: CASSFRQPVFQETQYF
d_gene: NA; v_gene: TRBV5-1; j_gene: TRBJ1-1; abundance: many; CDR3nt: TGCGCCAGCAGCCTTGGCCGGGGGTCCACCACTGAAGCTTTCTTT; CDR3aa: CASSLGRGSTTEAFF
d_gene: TRBD1; v_gene: TRBV4-1; j_gene: TRBJ2-6; abundance: medium-sized; CDR3nt: TGCGCCAGCAGCCAACCGGGACAGGGGGCGCCCGGGGCCAACGTCCTGACTTTC; CDR3aa: CASSQPGQGAPGANVLTF
d_gene: NA; v_gene: TRBV27; j_gene: TRBJ1-1; abundance: many; CDR3nt: TGTGCCAGCAGCCCGGAGGGGTTACGACTTGGACATGAAGCTTTCTTT; CDR3aa: CASSPEGLRLGHEAFF
d_gene: NA; v_gene: TRBV5-1; j_gene: TRBJ2-4; abundance: many; CDR3nt: TGCGCCAGCAGCTTGATTCCAGGGGCTGGGGTGGCCAAAAACATTCAGTACTTC; CDR3aa: CASSLIPGAGVAKNIQYF
d_gene: TRBD2; v_gene: TRBV5-5; j_gene: TRBJ2-1; abundance: many; CDR3nt: TGTGCCAGCAGCTTGGAGTGGGGGGGCTCCTACAATGAGCAGTTCTTC; CDR3aa: CASSLEWGGSYNEQFF
d_gene: TRBD2; v_gene: TRBV20-1; j_gene: TRBJ2-7; abundance: many; CDR3nt: TGCAGTGCTAGTCCCAGCGGGATCTACGAGCAGTACTTC; CDR3aa: CSASPSGIYEQYF
d_gene: NA; v_gene: TRBV7-8; j_gene: TRBJ1-1; abundance: many; CDR3nt: TGTGCCAGCAGCCTAACAGGGTACGGCACTGAAGCTTTCTTT; CDR3aa: CASSLTGYGTEAFF
d_gene: TRBD2; v_gene: TRBV4-1; j_gene: TRBJ2-7; abundance: many; CDR3nt: TGCGCCAGCAGCCGATCGAGGATACAGCCTAGCGGGAGAGGATACGAGCAGTACTTC; CDR3aa: CASSRSRIQPSGRGYEQYF
d_gene: NA; v_gene: TRBV5-1; j_gene: TRBJ1-2; abundance: many; CDR3nt: TGCGCCAGCAGCTTGGAACCTCCGTCTACTAACTATGGCTACACCTTC; CDR3aa: CASSLEPPSTNYGYTF
d_gene: NA; v_gene: TRBV5-1; j_gene: TRBJ1-2; abundance: many; CDR3nt: TGCGCCAGCAGCTTGAGAGGGGGGCCTAACTATGGCTACACCTTC; CDR3aa: CASSLRGGPNYGYTF
d_gene: NA; v_gene: TRBV7-2; j_gene: TRBJ2-1; abundance: many; CDR3nt: TGTGCCAGCAGCTTACTGGGGGGCCTGAACAATGAGCAGTTCTTC; CDR3aa: CASSLLGGLNNEQFF
d_gene: TRBD1; v_gene: TRBV20-1; j_gene: TRBJ1-1; abundance: many; CDR3nt: TGCAGTGCCATGGACAGGATGAACACTGAAGCTTTCTTT; CDR3aa: CSAMDRMNTEAFF